These 9 T cell receptor beta chains were sequenced from one sample in a study of blood T cells in healthy people across ages. The second PCR ran roughly 6 to 12 cycles with a sample-barcoded 5' primer and J-beta primers. Via MiXCR, TCRdb re-called the 5' RACE reads, giving one row per CDR3 protein. The sample lists approximately 800,000 distinct CDR3 sequences; roughly 24% were seen once. These data were likewise used in another study, on T cells of mothers and their children.

The sequenced material came from blood. Receptor source: a boy younger than 18 in good health.

A few counts support this clonotype. V gene TRBV7-6 combines with J gene TRBJ2-2, with D uncertain. The ends were cut back, 5 bases at V and 2 bases at J, with 12 bases in the middle. The CDR3 has 15 residues. The germline gives CDR1 SGHVS, CDR2 FNYEAQ. The DNA for the CDR3 is TGTGCCAGCAGCCTAGGGCTCATTAACACCGGGGAGCTGTTTTTT. It yields the protein CASSLGLINTGELFF.

This clonotype appeared a few times. The chain is built from TRBV7-2 and TRBJ2-2; D possibly corresponds to TRBD2 (6 bases). CDR3 size: 13 residues. Between the trimmed V and J ends, which lost 5 bases and 7 bases, there was a span of 11 bases. Germline lookup yields CDR1 SGHTA and CDR2 FQGNSA. This chain's CDR3 is CASSPMRGGELFF. The CDR3 coding sequence is TGTGCCAGCAGCCCCATGCGGGGCGGGGAGCTGTTTTTT.

This chain connects TRBV7-6 to TRBJ2-1; TRBD1 agrees at 9 bases. Trimming removed 5 bases from V and 4 bases from J; junction bases left unmatched: 9. Looked up from germline, CDR1 is SGHVS and CDR2 is FNYEAQ. The CDR3 is 16 amino acids. CDR3 residues: CASSDPLGQGYNEQFF. The CDR3 DNA reads TGTGCCAGCAGCGACCCCCTGGGACAGGGTTACAATGAGCAGTTCTTC.

This clonotype came up a few times. The chain recombines TRBV15 with TRBJ1-1; D gene unclear. The germline V gene encodes CDR1 LNHNV and CDR2 YYDKDF (reference sequence). The CDR3 length is 14 residues. The germline V and J ends were trimmed by 0 bases and 7 bases, with 12 bases remaining between them. The CDR3: CATSRERSTIEAFF. The CDR3 bases are TGTGCCACCAGCAGAGAGAGATCCACAATTGAAGCTTTCTTT.

This clonotype came up a few times. The chain uses TRBV11-2 and TRBJ1-4; 7 nucleotides agree with TRBD1. CDR1 and CDR2 (germline): SGHAT, FQNNGV. The CDR3 is 15 residues long. J lost 4 bases, V lost 5 bases, and 7 bases had no gene match. The CDR3 DNA follows: TGTGCCAGCAGCGCGGCGGGACAGAATAATGAAAAACTGTTTTTT. Translating it yields CASSAAGQNNEKLFF.

The gene calls are TRBV29-1 and TRBJ1-3; D is uncertain. Trimming took 6 bases from V and 0 from J, leaving 15 bases between them. Germline CDR1 is SQVTM and CDR2 is ANQGSEA. This CDR3 is 15 amino acids long. The CDR3 here is CSVFPPEFSGNTIYF. DNA of the CDR3: TGCAGCGTCTTCCCGCCTGAATTCTCTGGAAACACCATATATTTT.

J is TRBJ2-5 and V is TRBV5-1; no firm D call. The J call could be wrong; TRBJ2-7 is a better fit for the DNA end. CDR1 is SGHRS, CDR2 YFSETQ, per germline. The CDR3 is 14 residues long. The CDR3 nucleotides are TGCGCCAGCAGCTTGGTGTCGGTCGTATACGAGCAGTACTTC. It yields the protein CASSLVSVVYEQYF.

The chain links TRBV20-1 to TRBJ1-2, with D maybe TRBD1 (5 bases). V was clipped by 0 bases and J by 5 bases, with 10 bases between them. Germline values: CDR1 DFQATT, CDR2 SNEGSKA (reference sequence). This CDR3 comprises 13 residues. This CDR3 reads CSARDGTMYGYTF. CDR3 DNA sequence: TGCAGTGCTAGAGACGGGACGATGTATGGCTACACCTTC.

The gene calls are TRBV4-1 and TRBJ2-7, with D possibly being TRBD1 (6 bases). Trimming took 1 base from V and 3 from J, leaving 7 bases between them. Germline values: CDR1 MGHRA, CDR2 YSYEKL. This CDR3 has 13 residues. CDR3 region: CASSQVGGYEQYF. CDR3 DNA: TGCGCCAGCAGCCAAGTAGGGGGCTACGAGCAGTACTTC.